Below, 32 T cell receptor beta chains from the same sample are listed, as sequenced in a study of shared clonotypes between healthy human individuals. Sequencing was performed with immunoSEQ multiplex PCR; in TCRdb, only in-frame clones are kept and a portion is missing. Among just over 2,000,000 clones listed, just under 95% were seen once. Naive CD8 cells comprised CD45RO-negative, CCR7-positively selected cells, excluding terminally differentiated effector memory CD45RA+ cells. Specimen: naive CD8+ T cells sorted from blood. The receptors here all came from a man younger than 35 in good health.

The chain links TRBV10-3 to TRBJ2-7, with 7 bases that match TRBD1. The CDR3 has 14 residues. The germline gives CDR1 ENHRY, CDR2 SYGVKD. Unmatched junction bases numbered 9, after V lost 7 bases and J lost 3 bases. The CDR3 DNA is TGTGCCATCAAGCATGCCGGGACAGACTACGAGCAGTACTTC. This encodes CAIKHAGTDYEQYF.

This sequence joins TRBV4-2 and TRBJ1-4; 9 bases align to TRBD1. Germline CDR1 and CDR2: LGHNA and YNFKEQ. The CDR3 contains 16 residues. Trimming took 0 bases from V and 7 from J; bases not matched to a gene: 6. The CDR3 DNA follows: TGTGCCAGCAGCCAAGATGCGGAGACAGGGGGTGAAAAACTGTTTTTT. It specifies CASSQDAETGGEKLFF.

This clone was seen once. This CDR3 is CSVPDRNYGYTF. CDR3 nucleotides: TGCAGCGTCCCGGACAGAAACTATGGCTACACCTTC. V gene TRBV29-1 combines with J gene TRBJ1-2; TRBD1 might be the D (6 bases). V was pared by 6 bases and J by 2 bases, with 10 bases between. CDR3 length equals 12 residues. The V gene's germline CDR1 is SQVTM and CDR2 ANQGSEA.

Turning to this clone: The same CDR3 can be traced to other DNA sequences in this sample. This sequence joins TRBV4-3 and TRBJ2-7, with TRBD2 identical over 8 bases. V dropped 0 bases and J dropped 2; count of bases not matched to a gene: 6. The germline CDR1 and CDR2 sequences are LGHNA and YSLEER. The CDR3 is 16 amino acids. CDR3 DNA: TGCGCCAGCAGCCAAGATCTTGCGGGAGGCCCCTACGAGCAGTACTTC. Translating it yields CASSQDLAGGPYEQYF.

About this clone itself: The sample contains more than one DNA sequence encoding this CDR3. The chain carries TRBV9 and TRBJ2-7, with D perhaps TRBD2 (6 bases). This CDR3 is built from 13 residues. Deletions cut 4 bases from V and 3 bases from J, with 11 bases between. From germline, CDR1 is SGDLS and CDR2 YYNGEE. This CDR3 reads CASSPGLGYEQYF. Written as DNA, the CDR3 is TGTGCCAGCAGCCCGGGACTGGGCTACGAGCAGTACTTC.

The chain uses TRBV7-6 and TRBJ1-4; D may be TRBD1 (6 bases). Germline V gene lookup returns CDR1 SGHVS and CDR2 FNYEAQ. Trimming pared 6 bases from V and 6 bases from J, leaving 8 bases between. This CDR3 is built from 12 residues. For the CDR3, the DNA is TGTGCCAGCAGTTGGACAGATGAAAAACTGTTTTTT. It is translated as CASSWTDEKLFF.

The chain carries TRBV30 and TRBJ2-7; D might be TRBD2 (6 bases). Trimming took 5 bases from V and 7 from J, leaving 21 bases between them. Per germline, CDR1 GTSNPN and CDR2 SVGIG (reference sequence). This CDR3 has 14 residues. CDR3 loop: CAWSPYGAGWEQYF. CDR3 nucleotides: TGTGCCTGGTCCCCTTACGGGGCGGGATGGGAGCAGTACTTC.

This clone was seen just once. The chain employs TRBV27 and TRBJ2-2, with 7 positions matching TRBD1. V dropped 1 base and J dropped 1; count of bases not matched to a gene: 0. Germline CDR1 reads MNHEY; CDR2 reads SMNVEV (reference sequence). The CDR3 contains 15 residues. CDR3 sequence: CASSLWTGNTGELFF. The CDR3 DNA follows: TGTGCCAGCAGTTTATGGACAGGGAACACCGGGGAGCTGTTTTTT.

This chain's CDR3 is CASSQGGAGGAYEQYF. CDR3 DNA: TGCGCCAGCAGCCAAGGTGGGGCGGGGGGAGCCTACGAGCAGTACTTC. This sequence joins TRBV4-1 and TRBJ2-7; 8 bases are shared with TRBD2. With V trimmed by 1 base and J by 2 bases, 7 bases remained unmatched. The germline V gene encodes CDR1 MGHRA and CDR2 YSYEKL. CDR3 length equals 16 residues.

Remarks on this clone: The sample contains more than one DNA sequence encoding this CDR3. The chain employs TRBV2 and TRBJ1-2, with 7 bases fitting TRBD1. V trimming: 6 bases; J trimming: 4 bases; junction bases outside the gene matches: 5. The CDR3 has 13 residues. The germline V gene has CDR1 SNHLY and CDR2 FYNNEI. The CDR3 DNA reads TGTGCCAGCAGCGACTGGGACAGCTATGGCTACACCTTC. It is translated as CASSDWDSYGYTF.

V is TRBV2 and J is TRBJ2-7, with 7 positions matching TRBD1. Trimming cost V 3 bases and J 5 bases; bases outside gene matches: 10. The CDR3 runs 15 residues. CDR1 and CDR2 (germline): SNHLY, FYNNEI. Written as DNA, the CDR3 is TGTGCCAGCAGTGAGAAGGAGACAGGGTATGACGAGCAGTACTTC. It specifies CASSEKETGYDEQYF.

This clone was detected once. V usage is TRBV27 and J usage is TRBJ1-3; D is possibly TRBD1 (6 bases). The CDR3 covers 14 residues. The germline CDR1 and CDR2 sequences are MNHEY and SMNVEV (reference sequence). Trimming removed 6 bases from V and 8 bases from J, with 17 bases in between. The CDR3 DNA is TGTGCCAGCAGCCTCGGGGGGGCGAGCGACACCATATATTTT. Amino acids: CASSLGGASDTIYF.

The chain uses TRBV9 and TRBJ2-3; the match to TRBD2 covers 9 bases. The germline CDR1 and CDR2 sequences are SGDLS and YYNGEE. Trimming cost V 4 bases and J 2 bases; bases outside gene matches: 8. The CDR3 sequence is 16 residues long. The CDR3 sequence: CASSPETSGFTDTQYF. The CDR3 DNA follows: TGTGCCAGCAGCCCGGAGACTAGCGGCTTCACAGATACGCAGTATTTT. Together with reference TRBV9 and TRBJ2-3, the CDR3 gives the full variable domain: DSGVTQTPKHLITATGQRVTLRCSPRSGDLSVYWYQQSLDQGLQFLIQYYNGEERAKGNILERFSAQQFPDLHSELNLSSLELGDSALYFCASSPETSGFTDTQYFGPGTRLTVL.

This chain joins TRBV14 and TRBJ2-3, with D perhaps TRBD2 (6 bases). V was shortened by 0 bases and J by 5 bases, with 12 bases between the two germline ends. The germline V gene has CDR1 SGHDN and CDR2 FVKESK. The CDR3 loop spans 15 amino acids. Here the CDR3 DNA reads TGTGCCAGCAGCCAAGATTTGTGGGAGGTAGATACGCAGTATTTT. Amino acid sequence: CASSQDLWEVDTQYF. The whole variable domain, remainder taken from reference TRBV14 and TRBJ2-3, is EAGVTQFPSHSVIEKGQTVTLRCDPISGHDNLYWYRRVMGKEIKFLLHFVKESKQDESGMPNNRFLAERTGGTYSTLKVQPAELEDSGVYFCASSQDLWEVDTQYFGPGTRLTVL.

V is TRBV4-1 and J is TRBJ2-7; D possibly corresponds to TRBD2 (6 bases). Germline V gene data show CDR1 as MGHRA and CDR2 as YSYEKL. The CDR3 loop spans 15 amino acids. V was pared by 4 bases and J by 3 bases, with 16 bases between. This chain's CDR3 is CASSRYRESDYEQYF. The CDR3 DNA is TGCGCCAGCAGCCGGTATCGGGAGAGCGACTACGAGCAGTACTTC.

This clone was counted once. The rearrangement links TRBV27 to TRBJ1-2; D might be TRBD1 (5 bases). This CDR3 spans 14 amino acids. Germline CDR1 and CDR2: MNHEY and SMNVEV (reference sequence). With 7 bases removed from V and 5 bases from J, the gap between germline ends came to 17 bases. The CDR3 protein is CASTVAPGTYGYTF. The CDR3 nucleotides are TGTGCCAGCACCGTCGCCCCGGGGACGTATGGCTACACCTTC.

The CDR3 nucleotides read TGTGCCAGCAAACAGGGTGCCTACGAGCAGTACTTC. Amino acids: CASKQGAYEQYF. The chain carries TRBV28 and TRBJ2-7; D is possibly TRBD1 (6 bases). Germline V lookup: CDR1 MDHEN, CDR2 SYDVKM. The CDR3 length is 12 residues. The V end lost 7 bases, the J end lost 2 bases, and 9 bases lay between the germline ends.

The CDR3 reads CASSLVSTGYGYTF. The DNA for the CDR3 is TGTGCCAGCAGCTTAGTTTCCACGGGCTATGGCTACACCTTC. This rearrangement joins TRBV7-8 to TRBJ1-2; D uncertain. The CDR3 is made up of 14 amino acids. Trimming cost V 1 base and J 4 bases, with 10 bases left between them. Germline loops: CDR1 SGHVS, CDR2 FQNEAQ.

CDR3 coding DNA: TGCAGCGTTGACGGCGTCGGACAGGGGGCCACCAAAACCTACAATGAGCAGTTCTTC. Its translation is CSVDGVGQGATKTYNEQFF. The rearrangement links TRBV29-1 to TRBJ2-1, with TRBD1 identical over 11 bases. The CDR3 extends over 19 amino acids. Germline CDR1 is SQVTM and CDR2 is ANQGSEA. V dropped 3 bases and J dropped 2; count of bases not matched to a gene: 15.

The CDR3 coding sequence is TGTGCTAGTGGTTTGGGACAACTTTACGAGCAGTACTTC. Translated, it gives CASGLGQLYEQYF. The chain is built from TRBV12-5 and TRBJ2-7; D gene unclear. CDR1 is LGHNT and CDR2 is FRNRAP in the germline V gene. Trimming took 1 base from V and 4 from J, leaving 8 bases between them. The CDR3 has 13 amino acids.

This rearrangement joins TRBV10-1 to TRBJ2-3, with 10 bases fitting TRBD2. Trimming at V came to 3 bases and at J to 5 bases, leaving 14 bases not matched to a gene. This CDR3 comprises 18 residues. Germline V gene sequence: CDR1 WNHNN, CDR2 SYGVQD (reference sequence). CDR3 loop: CASSDNMTSGPRGDTQYF. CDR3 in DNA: TGCGCCAGCAGTGATAATATGACTAGCGGGCCAAGAGGAGATACGCAGTATTTT.

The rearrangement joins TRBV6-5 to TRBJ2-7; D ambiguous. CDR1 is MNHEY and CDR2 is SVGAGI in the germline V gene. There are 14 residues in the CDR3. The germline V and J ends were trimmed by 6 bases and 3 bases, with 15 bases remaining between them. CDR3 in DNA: TGTGCCAGCAGCCCGACGTTTGCAGACTACGAGCAGTACTTC. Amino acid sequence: CASSPTFADYEQYF.

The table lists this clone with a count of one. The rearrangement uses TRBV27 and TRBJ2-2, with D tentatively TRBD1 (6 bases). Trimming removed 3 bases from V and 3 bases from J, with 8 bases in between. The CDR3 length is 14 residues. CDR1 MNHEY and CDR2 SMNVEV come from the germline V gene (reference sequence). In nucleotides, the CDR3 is TGTGCCAGCAGTTTCGGACAGCACACCGGGGAGCTGTTTTTT. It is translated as CASSFGQHTGELFF.

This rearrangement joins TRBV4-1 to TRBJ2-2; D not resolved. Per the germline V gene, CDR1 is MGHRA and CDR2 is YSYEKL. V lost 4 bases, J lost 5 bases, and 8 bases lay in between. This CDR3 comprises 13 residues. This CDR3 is CASSPGKTGELFF. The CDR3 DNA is TGCGCCAGCAGCCCCGGAAAAACCGGGGAGCTGTTTTTT.

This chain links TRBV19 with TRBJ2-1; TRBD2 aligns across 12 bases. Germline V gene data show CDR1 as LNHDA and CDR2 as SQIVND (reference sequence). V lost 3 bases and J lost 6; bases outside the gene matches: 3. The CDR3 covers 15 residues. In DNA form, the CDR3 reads TGTGCCAGTAGTATCGCTAGCGGGAGGGCCAATGAGCAGTTCTTC. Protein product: CASSIASGRANEQFF.

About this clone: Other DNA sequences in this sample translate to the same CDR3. The CDR3 sequence is CASSVGAQPNEKLFF. Written as DNA, the CDR3 is TGTGCCAGCAGCGTAGGGGCACAGCCAAATGAAAAACTGTTTTTT. J is TRBJ1-4 and V is TRBV9, with unresolved D. CDR3 length: 15 amino acids. CDR1 and CDR2 from the germline V gene are SGDLS and YYNGEE. V was shortened by 0 bases and J by 5 bases, with 11 bases between the two germline ends.

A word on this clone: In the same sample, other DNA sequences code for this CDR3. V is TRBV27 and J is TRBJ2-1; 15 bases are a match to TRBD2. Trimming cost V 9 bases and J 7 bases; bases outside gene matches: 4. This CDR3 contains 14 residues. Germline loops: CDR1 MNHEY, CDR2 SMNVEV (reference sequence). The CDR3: CASGLAGGPNEQFF. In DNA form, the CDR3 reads TGTGCCAGTGGACTAGCGGGGGGGCCGAATGAGCAGTTCTTC.

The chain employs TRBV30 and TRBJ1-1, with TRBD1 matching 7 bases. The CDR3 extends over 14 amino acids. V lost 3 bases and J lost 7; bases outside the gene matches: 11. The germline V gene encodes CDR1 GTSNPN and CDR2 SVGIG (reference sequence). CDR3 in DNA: TGTGCCTGGAGCGGGGGACAGATAAGCGGTGAAGCTTTCTTT. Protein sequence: CAWSGGQISGEAFF.

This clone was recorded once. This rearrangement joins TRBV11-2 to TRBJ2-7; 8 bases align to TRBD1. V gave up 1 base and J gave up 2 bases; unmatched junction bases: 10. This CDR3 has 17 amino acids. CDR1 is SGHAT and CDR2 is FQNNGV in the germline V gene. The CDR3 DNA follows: TGTGCCAGCAGCTTAGGTTTTGGGACAGGTTCCACCTACGAGCAGTACTTC. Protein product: CASSLGFGTGSTYEQYF.

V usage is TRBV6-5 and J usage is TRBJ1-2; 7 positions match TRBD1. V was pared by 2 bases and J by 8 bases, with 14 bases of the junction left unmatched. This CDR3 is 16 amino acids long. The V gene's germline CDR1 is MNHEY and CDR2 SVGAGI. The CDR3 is CASSYGFFRPGQGYTF. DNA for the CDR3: TGTGCCAGCAGTTACGGTTTCTTCAGACCGGGACAGGGCTACACCTTC.

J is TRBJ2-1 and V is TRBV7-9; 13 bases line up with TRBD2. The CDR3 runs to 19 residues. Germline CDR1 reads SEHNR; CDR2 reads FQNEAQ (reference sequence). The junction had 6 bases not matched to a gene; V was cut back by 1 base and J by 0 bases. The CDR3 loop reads CASSLGTSGGDYSYNEQFF. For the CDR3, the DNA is TGTGCCAGCAGCTTAGGGACTAGCGGGGGAGATTACTCCTACAATGAGCAGTTCTTC.

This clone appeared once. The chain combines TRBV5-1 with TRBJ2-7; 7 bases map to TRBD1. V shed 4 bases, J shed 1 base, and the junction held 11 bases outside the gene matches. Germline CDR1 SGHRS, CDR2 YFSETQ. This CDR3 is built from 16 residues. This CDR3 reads CASSGLGGDSSYEQYF. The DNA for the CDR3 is TGCGCCAGCAGCGGGCTCGGTGGGGACAGTTCCTACGAGCAGTACTTC.